These 32 T cell receptor beta chains were sequenced from one sample in a study of CD8 T cells in Susac syndrome. Random hexamers primed reverse transcription of roughly 0.5 to 1 ug RNA. TCRdb re-called the immunoSEQ multiplex PCR reads through MiXCR, storing one row per CDR3 protein. The sample contains about 90,000 distinct CDR3 sequences, over 85% of which appear only once. The sequenced sample consisted of CD8+ T cells from PBMCs. Receptors were obtained from a human donor in good health.

The V call is TRBV7-8, the J call TRBJ2-7, with a possible D match to TRBD1 (6 bases). V gave up 5 bases and J gave up 5 bases, with 10 bases separating them. Germline lookup yields CDR1 SGHVS and CDR2 FQNEAQ. The CDR3 covers 12 residues. The CDR3 sequence is CASSIQGHEQYF. The CDR3 DNA follows: TGTGCCAGCAGCATACAGGGCCACGAGCAGTACTTC.

The chain has TRBV30 and TRBJ1-6; possibly TRBD1 for D (5 bases). The CDR3 runs to 13 residues. With 0 bases removed from V and 10 bases from J, the gap between germline ends came to 10 bases. Per germline, CDR1 GTSNPN and CDR2 SVGIG (reference sequence). CDR3 sequence: CAWSVLRGSPLHF. The CDR3, as DNA: TGTGCCTGGAGTGTACTAAGGGGATCACCCCTCCACTTT.

CDR3 in amino acids: CASSQDSGLVYNEQFF. The CDR3 DNA reads TGCGCCAGCAGCCAAGATTCGGGACTGGTGTACAATGAGCAGTTCTTC. The chain carries TRBV4-1 and TRBJ2-1, with D maybe TRBD2 (6 bases). This CDR3 has 16 amino acids. Germline-derived CDR1 and CDR2 are MGHRA and YSYEKL. Trimming stripped 0 bases from V and 4 bases from J, with 13 bases between.

The gene calls are TRBV4-1 and TRBJ2-7; possibly TRBD1 for D (6 bases). The CDR3 runs 16 residues. The germline CDR1 and CDR2 sequences are MGHRA and YSYEKL. Trimming took 0 bases from V and 0 from J, leaving 12 bases between them. The CDR3 bases are TGCGCCAGCAGCCAAGAAGGGGGTCCTAGCTCCTACGAGCAGTACTTC. Translating gives CASSQEGGPSSYEQYF.

The chain couples TRBV9 to TRBJ2-1; TRBD2 is a possible D gene (6 bases). V was cut by 0 bases and J by 8 bases, with 9 bases left in between. CDR1 SGDLS and CDR2 YYNGEE come from the germline V gene. The CDR3 loop spans 13 amino acids. In nucleotides, the CDR3 is TGTGCCAGCAGCGTAGCTCAGCGGGATGAGCAGTTCTTC. Its protein product is CASSVAQRDEQFF.

The rearrangement uses TRBV15 and TRBJ2-1; 8 positions match TRBD1. Germline assignment: CDR1 LNHNV and CDR2 YYDKDF (reference sequence). The V segment lost 8 bases and the J segment 7 bases; nucleotides outside the gene matches: 13. The CDR3 has 15 amino acids. The CDR3 nucleotides read TGTGCCACCTTACGGGGCCAGGGGGCTTTTAATGAGCAGTTCTTC. It codes for CATLRGQGAFNEQFF.

The CDR3, as DNA: TGTGCCAGCCAGCCAACAGGACTAGCGGGGGAGACCCAGTACTTC. Its protein is CASQPTGLAGETQYF. The chain has TRBV3-1 and TRBJ2-5, with 12 bases lining up with TRBD2. Germline lookup yields CDR1 LGHDT and CDR2 YNNKEL (reference sequence). The CDR3 is 15 amino acids. The J segment lost 5 bases and the V segment lost 8 bases, leaving 9 bases of the junction unmatched.

V and J are TRBV4-1 and TRBJ2-1, with TRBD2 matching 8 bases. The CDR3 runs to 15 residues. V shed 1 base and J 3 bases; nucleotides not matched to a gene: 2. From germline, CDR1 is MGHRA and CDR2 YSYEKL. The CDR3 region is CASSQAAGDYNEQFF. The CDR3 DNA follows: TGCGCCAGCAGCCAAGCAGCGGGGGACTACAATGAGCAGTTCTTC.

This clonotype was seen a single time. The J gene is TRBJ2-1, the V gene TRBV29-1, with D uncertain. V lost 3 bases, J lost 5 bases, and 11 bases lay in between. Per germline, CDR1 SQVTM and CDR2 ANQGSEA. The CDR3 spans 13 residues. The CDR3 sequence is CSVDRMGNNEQFF. The CDR3 nucleotides are TGCAGCGTTGACAGAATGGGAAACAATGAGCAGTTCTTC.

The chain has TRBV6-1 and TRBJ2-3; D is ambiguous. The CDR3 is 15 residues long. Germline-derived CDR1 and CDR2 are MNHNS and SASEGT. Trimming removed 0 bases at V and 2 bases at J, with 9 bases between. CDR3 in DNA: TGTGCCAGCAGTGAAGCCGAGGAACTCACAGATACGCAGTATTTT. It translates to CASSEAEELTDTQYF.

The V and J genes are TRBV10-2 and TRBJ2-7, with TRBD2 as a possible D gene (5 bases). Trimming left V 0 bases short and J 3 bases short, with 9 bases between. This CDR3 is built from 14 residues. The germline V gene encodes CDR1 WSHSY and CDR2 SAAADI. The CDR3 protein is CASSESEGIYEQYF. In DNA, the CDR3 is TGCGCCAGCAGTGAGTCAGAGGGTATCTACGAGCAGTACTTC.

The genes are TRBV5-6 and TRBJ1-1; the D is unclear. From germline, CDR1 is SGHDT and CDR2 YYEEEE. Deletions cut 0 bases from V and 4 bases from J, with 10 bases between. The CDR3 covers 14 residues. The CDR3: CASSLEWGSTEAFF. CDR3 DNA sequence: TGTGCCAGCAGCTTGGAGTGGGGATCCACTGAAGCTTTCTTT.

The chain links TRBV2 to TRBJ2-5; 9 nucleotides align to TRBD1. Trimming removed 6 bases from V and 2 bases from J; junction bases left unmatched: 1. Germline V gene sequence: CDR1 SNHLY, CDR2 FYNNEI. This CDR3 has 13 residues. CDR3 loop: CASRDRGQETQYF. The CDR3, as DNA: TGTGCCAGCAGAGACAGGGGGCAAGAGACCCAGTACTTC. The full variable domain, with the rest looked up from reference TRBV2 and TRBJ2-5, is EPEVTQTPSHQVTQMGQEVILRCVPISNHLYFYWYRQILGQKVEFLVSFYNNEISEKSEIFDDQFSVERPDGSNFTLKIRSTKLEDSAMYFCASRDRGQETQYFGPGTRLLVL.

This clonotype was found once. The rearrangement joins TRBV4-1 to TRBJ2-7, with D perhaps TRBD1 or TRBD2 (5 bases each). V was clipped by 3 bases and J by 2 bases, with 11 bases between them. The CDR3 covers 14 residues. Germline V lookup: CDR1 MGHRA, CDR2 YSYEKL. The CDR3 reads CASSQGTVTYEQYF. DNA of the CDR3: TGCGCCAGCAGCCAGGGGACGGTCACCTACGAGCAGTACTTC.

The chain recombines TRBV9 with TRBJ1-1; perhaps TRBD1 as D (5 bases). Germline V gives CDR1 SGDLS, CDR2 YYNGEE. CDR3 length: 14 residues. V lost 3 bases to trimming and J lost 7 bases, with 16 bases between them. The CDR3 coding sequence is TGTGCCAGCAGCGCCAGGGTTTCCGAGGGTGAAGCTTTCTTT. It is translated as CASSARVSEGEAFF.

This chain joins TRBV2 and TRBJ2-7; D gene uncertain. The length of the CDR3 is 12 residues. Per germline, CDR1 SNHLY and CDR2 FYNNEI. V was clipped by 3 bases and J by 5 bases, with 8 bases between them. The CDR3 here is CASSDRSNEQYF. The CDR3 nucleotides read TGTGCCAGCAGTGATCGGTCTAACGAGCAGTACTTC.

V usage is TRBV2 and J usage is TRBJ2-7; D is tentatively TRBD1 or TRBD2 (6 bases each). This CDR3 region has 14 residues. V was shortened by 6 bases and J by 6 bases, with 18 bases between the two germline ends. Looked up from germline, CDR1 is SNHLY and CDR2 is FYNNEI. CDR3 sequence (DNA): TGTGCCAGCAGACCCACGGGGGCTGGGCGCGAGCAGTACTTC. Amino acids: CASRPTGAGREQYF.

This chain links TRBV7-9 with TRBJ2-7; 9 nucleotides agree with TRBD1. Germline trimming cut 5 bases from V and 3 bases from J; bases unmatched to any gene: 5. Germline V gene data show CDR1 as SEHNR and CDR2 as FQNEAQ (reference sequence). The CDR3 sequence is 14 residues long. As DNA, the CDR3 is TGTGCCAGCAGCGCCTGGACAGGGGTCTACGAGCAGTACTTC. Translation: CASSAWTGVYEQYF.

The rearrangement uses TRBV7-9 and TRBJ2-1, with no clear D. CDR3 length equals 14 residues. V was pared by 1 base and J by 9 bases, with 13 bases between. Germline V lookup: CDR1 SEHNR, CDR2 FQNEAQ (reference sequence). CDR3 coding DNA: TGTGCCAGCAGCTTAGTCTCCTTATCCGGTGAGCAGTTCTTC. Amino acid sequence: CASSLVSLSGEQFF.

This rearrangement joins TRBV19 to TRBJ1-4; no definite D call. The CDR3 sequence is 13 residues long. The V and J ends lost 5 bases and 8 bases respectively, with 12 bases between them. Germline loops: CDR1 LNHDA, CDR2 SQIVND (reference sequence). CDR3 sequence (DNA): TGTGCCAGTAGTGGCGACCTGGTGGAAAAACTGTTTTTT. It is translated as CASSGDLVEKLFF.

This sequence joins TRBV15 and TRBJ1-3; D possibly corresponds to TRBD1 (5 bases). The V and J ends lost 5 bases and 0 bases respectively, with 8 bases between them. This CDR3 contains 14 residues. The germline gives CDR1 LNHNV, CDR2 YYDKDF (reference sequence). CDR3 sequence (DNA): TGTGCCACCAGCTCACAGGACTCTGGAAACACCATATATTTT. It translates to CATSSQDSGNTIYF.

This rearrangement joins TRBV9 to TRBJ1-5, with D hard to call. In germline, CDR1 is SGDLS, CDR2 YYNGEE. The ends were cut back, 3 bases at V and 15 bases at J, with 19 bases in the middle. This CDR3 spans 13 amino acids. CDR3 sequence reads: CASSAPTVPGRHF. DNA for the CDR3: TGTGCCAGCAGCGCACCAACGGTCCCTGGGAGGCATTTT.

The chain uses TRBV7-9 and TRBJ2-7, with D possibly TRBD2 on 5 matching bases. The germline V and J ends were trimmed by 5 bases and 7 bases, with 12 bases remaining between them. From germline, CDR1 is SEHNR and CDR2 FQNEAQ (reference sequence). CDR3 size: 12 residues. CDR3 DNA sequence: TGTGCCAGCAGCCTCAGCCCGGGGGAGCAGTACTTC. As protein: CASSLSPGEQYF.

This chain connects TRBV3-1 to TRBJ1-2; D unresolved. Germline CDR1 is LGHDT and CDR2 is YNNKEL (reference sequence). Between the trimmed V and J ends, which lost 1 base and 5 bases, there was a span of 8 bases. The CDR3 loop spans 13 amino acids. The CDR3 sequence: CASSQGTVYGYTF. In DNA form, the CDR3 reads TGTGCCAGCAGCCAAGGTACGGTGTATGGCTACACCTTC.

The sample holds one count of this clonotype. The chain recombines TRBV20-1 with TRBJ2-3; tentative D call: TRBD2 (6 bases). The V gene's germline CDR1 is DFQATT and CDR2 SNEGSKA (reference sequence). The CDR3 runs to 14 residues. V dropped 2 bases and J dropped 6 bases, with 15 bases sitting between them. CDR3 in DNA: TGCAGTGCTAGAAAAAGACTAGGGTCGGATACGCAGTATTTT. This sequence encodes CSARKRLGSDTQYF.

The sample holds one count of this clonotype. J is TRBJ2-3 and V is TRBV29-1, with D uncertain. CDR1 is SQVTM, CDR2 ANQGSEA, per germline. The V end was cut by 3 bases, the J end by 4 bases, with 2 bases between. The CDR3 totals 10 residues. As DNA, the CDR3 is TGCAGCGTTGATTCAGATACGCAGTATTTT. Protein sequence: CSVDSDTQYF.

V is TRBV2 and J is TRBJ2-1; TRBD1 matches 10 bases. Trimming took 4 bases from V and 8 from J; bases not matched to a gene: 14. In germline, CDR1 is SNHLY, CDR2 FYNNEI. CDR3 size: 17 residues. DNA of the CDR3: TGTGCCAGCAGTGGTTCGACAGGGGGCCTGGAGTGGGATGAGCAGTTCTTC. This codes for CASSGSTGGLEWDEQFF.

J is TRBJ1-1 and V is TRBV29-1; D may be TRBD1 (6 bases). Germline V gene sequence: CDR1 SQVTM, CDR2 ANQGSEA. This CDR3 region has 13 residues. The V gene lost 0 bases and the J gene lost 11 bases, with 16 bases spanning the gap. Written as DNA, the CDR3 is TGCAGCGTTGAAGATCTTGGGGGGCGAGGGGCTTTCTTT. Translated, it gives CSVEDLGGRGAFF.

CDR3 bases: TGTGCCAGCACAGCTAGCTGGGAGGAGACCCAGTACTTC. Residues: CASTASWEETQYF. V is TRBV14 and J is TRBJ2-5; tentatively, D is TRBD2 (5 bases). In germline, CDR1 is SGHDN, CDR2 FVKESK. The CDR3 sequence is 13 residues long. The V end was cut by 7 bases, the J end by 5 bases, with 14 bases between. The full variable domain, with the rest looked up from reference TRBV14 and TRBJ2-5, is EAGVTQFPSHSVIEKGQTVTLRCDPISGHDNLYWYRRVMGKEIKFLLHFVKESKQDESGMPNNRFLAERTGGTYSTLKVQPAELEDSGVYFCASTASWEETQYFGPGTRLLVL.

This rearrangement joins TRBV5-6 to TRBJ2-7; D not resolved. Trimming stripped 3 bases from V and 4 bases from J, with 8 bases between. Germline CDR1 reads SGHDT; CDR2 reads YYEEEE. The CDR3 contains 12 residues. The CDR3 coding sequence is TGTGCCAGCAGCTCCTTCGAATACGAGCAGTACTTC. Protein: CASSSFEYEQYF.

The chain is built from TRBV4-1 and TRBJ1-4, with 9 bases that match TRBD1. This CDR3 has 14 residues. The V and J ends lost 4 bases and 7 bases, in that order; junction bases with no gene match: 4. In germline, CDR1 is MGHRA, CDR2 YSYEKL. Here the CDR3 reads CASSPGTGPEKLFF. CDR3 DNA sequence: TGCGCCAGCAGCCCCGGGACAGGGCCTGAAAAACTGTTTTTT.

This chain uses TRBV29-1 with TRBJ2-5; D is uncertain. CDR1 is SQVTM and CDR2 is ANQGSEA in the germline V gene. The CDR3 has 11 amino acids. V lost 0 bases, J lost 5 bases, and 4 bases lay in between. CDR3 residues: CSVEDGETQYF. The DNA of the CDR3 is TGCAGCGTTGAAGATGGGGAGACCCAGTACTTC.